This T cell receptor (beta chain) was sequenced in a study of blood T cells in healthy people across ages. Together with a sample-barcoded 5' primer, a J-beta primer mix was included in a second PCR lasting about 6 to 12 cycles. TCRdb used MiXCR to reprocess the 5' RACE reads, holding one entry per CDR3 protein. This sample has roughly 1,800,000 distinct CDR3 sequences, with 40% to 55% found just once. Sequenced material: blood. The TCR sequence derives from a woman aged 40 to 55 in good health.

CDR3 region: CSARGASGGAYEQFF. The CDR3 DNA reads as TGCAGTGCTAGAGGAGCTAGCGGGGGGGCCTATGAGCAGTTCTTC. V and J are TRBV20-1 and TRBJ2-1; 12 nucleotides line up with TRBD2. This CDR3 has 15 amino acids. The V and J ends lost 1 base and 8 bases, in that order; junction bases with no gene match: 6. The germline gives CDR1 DFQATT, CDR2 SNEGSKA (reference sequence).